The 18 T cell receptor beta chains given below trace back to one sample, sequenced in a study of blood T cell repertoires in COVID-19. The method was immunoSEQ multiplex PCR; TCRdb's version includes in-frame clones alone and lacks a portion of them. The sample contains around 120,000 clones, 69% of which appear only once. What was sequenced was peripheral blood. These TCRs come from an older woman with acute or convalescent COVID-19.

The chain has TRBV21-1 and TRBJ2-2; the table's D call, TRBD1, was not checked against the DNA. TRBV21-1 is an annotated pseudogene. The CDR3 has 12 residues. The CDR3, as DNA: TGTGCCAGGTCGACAGGGACCGGGGAGCTGTTTTTT. As protein: CARSTGTGELFF.

The chain has TRBV12-5 and TRBJ2-3, with 10 nucleotides matching TRBD2. J lost 5 bases, V lost 0 bases, and 5 bases had no gene match. Per germline, CDR1 LGHNT and CDR2 FRNRAP. This CDR3 contains 16 residues. In DNA, the CDR3 is TGTGCTAGTGGTTTGGTACTAGCGGGAAAGGAAGATACGCAGTATTTT. It encodes CASGLVLAGKEDTQYF.

Only a few counts were recorded for this clone. The rearrangement uses TRBV7-2 and TRBJ1-5, with D tentatively TRBD1 (6 bases). Trimming shortened V by 0 bases and J by 4 bases, and 16 bases separated the two germline ends. Germline assignment: CDR1 SGHTA and CDR2 FQGNSA. This CDR3 region has 17 residues. The CDR3 protein is CASSLASTGIRNQPQHF. The CDR3 DNA is TGTGCCAGCAGCTTAGCGTCTACAGGGATACGGAATCAGCCCCAGCATTTT.

A few counts support this clone. V is TRBV5-1 and J is TRBJ2-7; D is perhaps TRBD2 (7 bases). Between the trimmed V and J ends, which lost 0 bases and 6 bases, there was a span of 13 bases. This CDR3 contains 14 residues. The germline V gene has CDR1 SGHRS and CDR2 YFSETQ. CDR3 in DNA: TGCGCCAGCAGCTTGGAGGGGGGGTCGGGCGAGCAGTACTTC. Its protein product is CASSLEGGSGEQYF.

This chain uses TRBV9 with TRBJ2-5, with TRBD2 matching 13 bases. J lost 1 base, V lost 8 bases, and 8 bases had no gene match. Germline V gene sequence: CDR1 SGDLS, CDR2 YYNGEE. This CDR3 has 16 residues. The CDR3 nucleotides are TGTGCCAGTTCACCAGGACTAGCGGGGGTCCAAGAGACCCAGTACTTC. Encoded protein: CASSPGLAGVQETQYF. The complete variable domain, with remaining parts taken from reference TRBV9 and TRBJ2-5, reads DSGVTQTPKHLITATGQRVTLRCSPRSGDLSVYWYQQSLDQGLQFLIQYYNGEERAKGNILERFSAQQFPDLHSELNLSSLELGDSALYFCASSPGLAGVQETQYFGPGTRLLVL.

By its share, this clone is medium-sized (0.01 to 0.1%). The gene calls are TRBV6-5 and TRBJ2-7; no clear D gene. V gave up 2 bases and J gave up 1 base, with 12 bases separating them. Looked up from germline, CDR1 is MNHEY and CDR2 is SVGAGI. CDR3 length equals 15 residues. The CDR3 nucleotides read TGTGCCAGCAGTTACGAGAGGAAAGAGTCCTACGAGCAGTACTTC. This gives the protein CASSYERKESYEQYF.

CDR3 nucleotides: TGTGCCAGCAGCCCAGGACGGACAATTTGGGCCAAAAACATTCAGTACTTC. Its protein is CASSPGRTIWAKNIQYF. This chain uses TRBV3-1 (or the pseudogene TRBV3-2) with TRBJ2-4, with TRBD1 as a possible D gene (5 bases). The CDR3 has 17 amino acids. V was trimmed by 4 bases and J by 1 base, leaving 17 bases between them. Germline-derived CDR1 and CDR2 are LGHDT and YNNKEL (reference sequence).

The chain couples TRBV2 to TRBJ1-4; 8 nucleotides agree with TRBD1. The trim removed 6 bases at V and 5 bases at J, leaving 8 bases unmatched. The CDR3 runs 15 residues. The germline gives CDR1 SNHLY, CDR2 FYNNEI. DNA for the CDR3: TGTGCCAGCAGCGCAGGGACAGGTGGGAATGAAAAACTGTTTTTT. Translating it yields CASSAGTGGNEKLFF.

The rearrangement links TRBV5-6 to TRBJ1-6, with D maybe TRBD1 (5 bases). The germline V gene encodes CDR1 SGHDT and CDR2 YYEEEE. The CDR3 runs to 13 residues. V was clipped by 0 bases and J by 16 bases, with 14 bases between them. The chain's CDR3 is CASSLGYRSLLHF. CDR3 sequence (DNA): TGTGCCAGCAGCTTGGGTTACAGGTCCCTACTCCACTTT.

This sequence joins TRBV5-1 and TRBJ2-6, with D tentatively TRBD1 (5 bases). Germline V lookup: CDR1 SGHRS, CDR2 YFSETQ. The CDR3 has 15 residues. The germline V and J ends were trimmed by 0 bases and 4 bases, with 8 bases remaining between them. The CDR3 nucleotides are TGCGCCAGCAGCTTGGGCCAGGGCGGGGCCAACGTCCTGACTTTC. Its translation is CASSLGQGGANVLTF. The variable domain in full, completed from reference TRBV5-1 and TRBJ2-6, reads KAGVTQTPRYLIKTRGQQVTLSCSPISGHRSVSWYQQTPGQGLQFLFEYFSETQRNKGNFPGRFSGRQFSNSRSEMNVSTLELGDSALYLCASSLGQGGANVLTFGAGSRLTVL.

The chain uses TRBV2 and TRBJ2-4, with D possibly TRBD2 on 7 matching bases. Deletions cut 8 bases from V and 5 bases from J, with 13 bases between. Germline CDR1 reads SNHLY; CDR2 reads FYNNEI. The CDR3 spans 13 residues. CDR3 amino acids: CASQWEGENIQYF. DNA for the CDR3: TGTGCCAGCCAGTGGGAGGGGGAAAACATTCAGTACTTC.

The sample holds a few counts of this clone. The V and J genes are TRBV18 and TRBJ2-7; 14 bases fit TRBD2. The germline gives CDR1 KGHSH, CDR2 LQKENI. With 2 bases clipped from V and 3 bases from J, the junction kept 0 bases outside the gene matches. CDR3 length: 15 amino acids. The CDR3 is CASSPGTSGSYEQYF. Here the CDR3 DNA reads TGTGCCAGCTCACCAGGGACTAGCGGGAGCTACGAGCAGTACTTC. Variable domain in full (rest from reference TRBV18 and TRBJ2-7): NAGVMQNPRHLVRRRGQEARLRCSPMKGHSHVYWYRQLPEEGLKFMVYLQKENIIDESGMPKERFSAEFPKEGPSILRIQQVVRGDSAAYFCASSPGTSGSYEQYFGPGTRLTVT.

This clone has ten or more counts. This chain links TRBV6-5 with TRBJ2-2; D is unclear. The CDR3 totals 12 residues. V lost 8 bases, J lost 0 bases, and 4 bases lay in between. Germline loops: CDR1 MNHEY, CDR2 SVGAGI. This CDR3 reads CASCTNTGELFF. CDR3 nucleotide sequence: TGTGCCAGCTGTACGAACACCGGGGAGCTGTTTTTT.

The count of this clone is one. The rearrangement links TRBV6-1 to TRBJ2-7; D may be TRBD2 (6 bases). Germline assignment: CDR1 MNHNS and CDR2 SASEGT. Trimming took 8 bases from V and 3 from J, leaving 17 bases between them. The CDR3 totals 14 residues. CDR3 protein: CASGSPGDRYEQYF. The CDR3 DNA reads TGTGCCAGCGGATCACCGGGAGATCGCTACGAGCAGTACTTC.

The J gene is TRBJ2-1, the V gene TRBV11-2, with 7 positions matching TRBD1. The germline V gene encodes CDR1 SGHAT and CDR2 FQNNGV. The V and J ends lost 8 bases and 0 bases, in that order; junction bases with no gene match: 7. The CDR3 loop spans 15 amino acids. The CDR3 region is CASARGGSSYNEQFF. CDR3 coding DNA: TGTGCCAGCGCCAGAGGGGGCAGCTCCTACAATGAGCAGTTCTTC.

CDR3 sequence (DNA): TGTGCCAGCAGTTTTACGGGGCAGCCCCAGCATTTT. This gives the protein CASSFTGQPQHF. V and J are TRBV12-3 or TRBV12-4 and TRBJ1-5; D ambiguous. V shed 3 bases and J shed 7 bases, with 7 bases lying between them. The CDR3 length is 12 residues.

The chain is built from TRBV19 and TRBJ2-7; 9 nucleotides line up with TRBD1. From germline, CDR1 is LNHDA and CDR2 SQIVND (reference sequence). This CDR3 has 16 residues. V shed 5 bases and J 6 bases; nucleotides not matched to a gene: 14. The CDR3 sequence: CASSSQLGQGSGEQYF. In DNA form, the CDR3 reads TGTGCCAGTAGTTCCCAACTGGGACAGGGTTCGGGCGAGCAGTACTTC.

This clone was observed a handful of times. V gene TRBV24-1 combines with J gene TRBJ1-4; a weak D match, TRBD1 (5 bases). Per germline, CDR1 KGHDR and CDR2 SFDVKD. The CDR3 extends over 15 amino acids. V was shortened by 5 bases and J by 3 bases, with 12 bases between the two germline ends. CDR3 DNA: TGTGCCACCAGTGTGGGGGGGTCGGCTAATGAAAAACTGTTTTTT. Its protein is CATSVGGSANEKLFF.